This TCR beta chain was identified during a study of cytomegalovirus exposure and HLA in healthy donors. Study-level background: Earlier results showed 90 million to 120 million unique TCR beta sequences derived from about 179 million T cells.

A multiplex PCR was run with 60 Vbeta primers and 13 Jbeta primers. Generated by immunoSEQ multiplex PCR, the TCRdb table keeps only in-frame clones and is missing some. Among 150,000 to 200,000 clones listed, roughly 88% were seen once. Notes on this clone: No antigen is known for it.

Broader study findings: CMV antigen specificity of three CMV-associated chains was confirmed in vitro. A further, later analysis showed that HLA-associated TCR beta chains (compared with equally common others) were more clonally expanded.

The germline CDR1 and CDR2 sequences are MDHEN and SYDVKM. Trimming left V 4 bases short and J 4 bases short, with 19 bases between. This CDR3 is 17 amino acids long. Each donor was healthy, and each was a bone marrow donor. The sequenced sample consisted of PBMCs. The TCR originated in a man between 18 and 29 years old in good health and CMV-seropositive. The gene calls are TRBV28 and TRBJ1-4; D perhaps matches TRBD1 (5 bases). DNA of the CDR3: TGTGCCAGCAGTTGGGTGTATGGAGGGGAGGGTAATGAAAAACTGTTTTTT. It is translated as CASSWVYGGEGNEKLFF.